This T cell receptor (beta chain) is drawn from a study of T-cell memory formation after mild COVID-19. CDR1 and CDR2 (germline): SGHTA, FQGNSA. CDR3 length: 12 residues. Trimming took off 8 bases at V and 2 bases at J, with 9 bases between the two ends. This clonotype was found a few times. TCRdb reanalysed the 5' RACE reads using MiXCR and keeps one entry per CDR3 protein. The table includes over 150,000 distinct CDR3 sequences, roughly 18% detected once. This receptor was taken from a man in his late teens or twenties who had mild COVID-19 (a few samples of this study predate the infection). Cell type and time point are not known. Material: PBMCs or a T cell subset sorted from them (not recorded which). The chain is built from TRBV7-2 and TRBJ1-1; no definite D call. The CDR3 loop reads CASHTVNTEAFF. The CDR3 region has the DNA TGTGCCAGCCATACAGTTAACACTGAAGCTTTCTTT. Full variable domain (outside the CDR3, taken from reference TRBV7-2 and TRBJ1-1): GAGVSQSPSNKVTEKGKDVELRCDPISGHTALYWYRQSLGQGLEFLIYFQGNSAPDKSGLPSDRFSAERTGGSVSTLTIQRTQQEDSAVYLCASHTVNTEAFFGQGTRLTVV.